A single sample gave rise to the 22 T cell receptor beta chains below, sequenced in a study of T cell responses to AZD1222 COVID-19 vaccine. The method was immunoSEQ multiplex PCR; TCRdb's version includes in-frame clones alone and lacks a portion of them. The sample lists around 160,000 clones, 90% to 95% occurring once. This specimen was peripheral blood, taken on day 0 of AZD1222 vaccination. These TCRs come from an adult in good health.

The J gene is TRBJ2-7, the V gene TRBV30; 12 bases align to TRBD2. The CDR3 loop spans 14 amino acids. The germline gives CDR1 GTSNPN, CDR2 SVGIG (reference sequence). The trim removed 2 bases at V and 4 bases at J, leaving 3 bases unmatched. CDR3 sequence (DNA): TGTGCCTGGAGTAAGACTAGCGGGAGTTACGAGCAGTACTTC. Its translation is CAWSKTSGSYEQYF.

This clone was picked up one time. CDR3 region: CASSYEGDEQYF. CDR3 DNA: TGTGCCAGCAGTTACGAGGGGGACGAGCAGTACTTC. This chain joins TRBV6-5 and TRBJ2-7, with D possibly matching TRBD1 (6 bases). The ends were cut back, 2 bases at V and 5 bases at J, with 7 bases in the middle. Germline assignment: CDR1 MNHEY and CDR2 SVGAGI. The CDR3 sequence is 12 residues long.

The chain recombines TRBV5-6 with TRBJ2-2; no definite D call. V was cut by 4 bases and J by 4 bases, with 8 bases left in between. This CDR3 is 13 amino acids long. Germline loops: CDR1 SGHDT, CDR2 YYEEEE. The CDR3 protein is CASSLPTTGELFF. The CDR3 DNA sequence: TGTGCCAGCAGCCTTCCCACCACCGGGGAGCTGTTTTTT.

CDR3 residues: CASSPLVEAGELFF. The CDR3 nucleotides are TGTGCCAGCAGCCCGCTAGTGGAAGCCGGGGAGCTGTTTTTT. V is TRBV7-2 and J is TRBJ2-2; no clear D. V lost 5 bases to trimming and J lost 6 bases, with 13 bases between them. CDR1 SGHTA and CDR2 FQGNSA come from the germline V gene. This CDR3 is built from 14 residues.

The CDR3 coding sequence is TGTGCCAGCTCACTAGGGGGCAGCACAGATACGCAGTATTTT. It encodes CASSLGGSTDTQYF. The chain combines TRBV18 with TRBJ2-3, with 7 bases lining up with TRBD1. J was trimmed by 0 bases and V by 4 bases; bases with no gene match: 1. Germline CDR1 is KGHSH and CDR2 is LQKENI. The CDR3 has 14 amino acids.

The chain uses TRBV6-5 and TRBJ1-1; D unclear. The CDR3 length is 13 residues. From germline, CDR1 is MNHEY and CDR2 SVGAGI. The V end lost 6 bases, the J end lost 1 base, and 9 bases lay between the germline ends. The CDR3 sequence: CASRQTQNTEAFF. Written as DNA, the CDR3 is TGTGCCAGCAGACAGACACAGAACACTGAAGCTTTCTTT.

The rearrangement uses TRBV5-5 and TRBJ1-6, with D perhaps TRBD1 (5 bases). The CDR3 loop spans 14 amino acids. Trimming removed 3 bases at V and 7 bases at J, with 11 bases between. Per the germline V gene, CDR1 is SGHKS and CDR2 is YYEKEE (reference sequence). This CDR3 reads CASSSGTANSPLHF. CDR3 DNA: TGTGCCAGCAGCTCGGGGACCGCCAATTCACCCCTCCACTTT.

The chain uses TRBV27 and TRBJ1-2, with 7 bases aligning to TRBD1. V dropped 7 bases and J dropped 6; count of bases not matched to a gene: 8. Germline CDR1 is MNHEY and CDR2 is SMNVEV (reference sequence). The CDR3 totals 13 residues. CDR3 region: CASTSQGLDGYTF. The CDR3, as DNA: TGTGCCAGCACATCACAGGGGCTCGATGGCTACACCTTC.

The rearrangement joins TRBV7-9 to TRBJ2-2; 7 positions agree with TRBD2. Germline V lookup: CDR1 SEHNR, CDR2 FQNEAQ (reference sequence). The CDR3 totals 16 residues. V was clipped by 2 bases and J by 5 bases; unmatched bases: 8. The CDR3 bases are TGTGCCAGCAGCTTAAGCGCGGGAGTGTGGACCGGGGAGCTGTTTTTT. Amino acid sequence: CASSLSAGVWTGELFF.

The V and J genes are TRBV5-1 and TRBJ2-2; D might be TRBD1 or TRBD2, each matching 5 bases. The CDR3 runs 16 residues. V was pared by 6 bases and J by 0 bases, with 15 bases between. Germline V CDR1 and CDR2: SGHRS, YFSETQ. The CDR3 protein is CASIPGAVTNTGELFF. The CDR3 nucleotides read TGCGCCAGCATCCCCGGGGCGGTCACGAACACCGGGGAGCTGTTTTTT. Using reference TRBV5-1 and TRBJ2-2 for the parts outside the CDR3, the full variable domain is KAGVTQTPRYLIKTRGQQVTLSCSPISGHRSVSWYQQTPGQGLQFLFEYFSETQRNKGNFPGRFSGRQFSNSRSEMNVSTLELGDSALYLCASIPGAVTNTGELFFGEGSRLTVL.

The V gene is TRBV14, the J gene TRBJ2-3; D is possibly TRBD1 or TRBD2 (5 bases each). The CDR3 is 13 residues long. With 1 base removed from V and 8 bases from J, the gap between germline ends came to 10 bases. CDR1 SGHDN and CDR2 FVKESK come from the germline V gene. CDR3 bases: TGTGCCAGCAGCCAAGGGACTGGGGGTACGCAGTATTTT. It translates to CASSQGTGGTQYF.

The gene calls are TRBV6-1 and TRBJ1-1; TRBD1 matches at 7 bases. The CDR3 length is 13 residues. CDR1 is MNHNS, CDR2 SASEGT, per germline. V lost 2 bases, J lost 4 bases, and 1 base stayed unmatched. CDR3 protein: CASSEQGGTEAFF. CDR3 DNA: TGTGCCAGCAGTGAACAGGGGGGCACTGAAGCTTTCTTT.

The CDR3 sequence: CASSPGEAEEDEQYF. In DNA form, the CDR3 reads TGTGCCAGCAGCCCGGGGGAGGCCGAGGAAGACGAGCAGTACTTC. The chain is built from TRBV13 and TRBJ2-7; weak D call: TRBD2 (6 bases). V lost 5 bases, J lost 5 bases, and 19 bases lay in between. Germline loops: CDR1 PRHDT, CDR2 FYEKMQ (reference sequence). The CDR3 has 15 residues.

V and J are TRBV18 and TRBJ2-2, with 9 bases lining up with TRBD2. CDR3 length: 17 residues. V lost 1 base and J lost 2; bases outside the gene matches: 5. CDR1 and CDR2 from the germline V gene are KGHSH and LQKENI. The CDR3 protein is CASSPRSSGVNTGELFF. CDR3 DNA: TGTGCCAGCTCACCACGGTCTAGCGGGGTTAACACCGGGGAGCTGTTTTTT.

This chain joins TRBV4-3 and TRBJ2-3; TRBD2 might be the D (6 bases). Trimming took off 1 base at V and 7 bases at J, with 18 bases between the two ends. Germline V gene lookup returns CDR1 LGHNA and CDR2 YSLEER. This CDR3 contains 16 residues. CDR3: CASSQVHGTAPNTQYF. CDR3 sequence (DNA): TGCGCCAGCAGCCAAGTACACGGGACTGCCCCGAATACGCAGTATTTT.

This chain links TRBV28 with TRBJ1-4; D gene ambiguous. This CDR3 spans 12 amino acids. Germline assignment: CDR1 MDHEN and CDR2 SYDVKM. The V end lost 10 bases, the J end lost 8 bases, and 14 bases lay between the germline ends. The CDR3 DNA sequence: TGTGCCACCCCAGAGGTGAAGGAAAAACTGTTTTTT. Its protein product is CATPEVKEKLFF.

The chain is built from TRBV21-1 and TRBJ1-2; TRBD1 is taken as the D call from the table, unchecked against the DNA. TRBV21-1 corresponds to a pseudogene. The CDR3 sequence is 12 residues long. The CDR3 reads CASSRQGYGYTF. The DNA of the CDR3 is TGTGCCAGCAGCAGACAGGGCTATGGCTACACCTTC.

The chain carries TRBV6-5 and TRBJ1-1; 9 bases are shared with TRBD1. Germline CDR1 reads MNHEY; CDR2 reads SVGAGI. This CDR3 is 14 amino acids long. V gave up 6 bases and J gave up 12 bases; unmatched junction bases: 14. Here the CDR3 DNA reads TGTGCCAGCAGAACGGCACAGGGGGCCGGGTGGTCTTTCTTT. Translation: CASRTAQGAGWSFF.

The J gene is TRBJ1-6, the V gene TRBV11-3; the D gene is possibly TRBD1 (5 bases). Trimming stripped 3 bases from V and 7 bases from J, with 10 bases between. Per the germline V gene, CDR1 is SGHNT and CDR2 is YENEEA. CDR3 length equals 14 residues. The CDR3 loop reads CASSLRGLNSPLHF. The CDR3 bases are TGTGCCAGCAGCTTGAGGGGCTTAAATTCACCCCTCCACTTT.

The chain has TRBV7-9 and TRBJ1-1; the match to TRBD1 covers 7 bases. The V and J ends lost 5 bases and 0 bases, in that order; junction bases with no gene match: 6. Germline values: CDR1 SEHNR, CDR2 FQNEAQ (reference sequence). There are 15 residues in the CDR3. The CDR3 DNA sequence: TGTGCCAGCAGCCTACAGACAGGGATGAACACTGAAGCTTTCTTT. It codes for CASSLQTGMNTEAFF.

V and J are TRBV7-8 and TRBJ2-3; TRBD1 agrees at 11 bases. The CDR3 consists of 14 residues. V lost 7 bases to trimming and J lost 3 bases; unmatched junction nucleotides: 3. Germline CDR1 and CDR2: SGHVS and FQNEAQ. The chain's CDR3 is CASTRDRGTDTQYF. In nucleotides, the CDR3 is TGTGCCAGCACCCGGGACAGGGGGACAGATACGCAGTATTTT.

This rearrangement joins TRBV7-9 to TRBJ2-3; 7 bases line up with TRBD2. The CDR3 has 16 residues. Germline V CDR1 and CDR2: SEHNR, FQNEAQ (reference sequence). The trim removed 0 bases at V and 3 bases at J, leaving 6 bases unmatched. As DNA, the CDR3 is TGTGCCAGCAGCTTAGCTCTAGCGGCGGGTACAGATACGCAGTATTTT. Its protein product is CASSLALAAGTDTQYF.